These T cell receptor beta chains were read from a single sample in a study of control samples from healthy donors and cancer patients. This table comes from immunoSEQ multiplex PCR, and its TCRdb copy is limited to in-frame clones, with some not included. This sample yields around 200,000 clones, of which around 94% are seen a single time; approximately 1.6% belongs to the top ten. Sequenced material: blood. These receptors came from a man aged 50 to 60 in good health. Both conserved end residues are part of each CDR3. D genes are given only for firm matches. Only some rows state a clone size, as once, few, many or a class for expanded clones.

size	V	D	J	length	DNA	CDR3
-	TRBV6-5	-	TRBJ1-2	15	TGTGCCAGCAGTTTGAACAGGGACATGGGCTATGGCTACACCTTC	CASSLNRDMGYGYTF
-	TRBV10-1	TRBD1	TRBJ2-7	13	TGCGCCAGCAGATGGACAGGGACGCGCGAGCAGTACTTC	CASRWTGTREQYF
-	TRBV19	TRBD1	TRBJ2-1	15	TGTGCCAGTAGTATAATGGACAGGGGAATCAATGAGCAGTTCTTC	CASSIMDRGINEQFF
-	TRBV7-2	-	TRBJ1-5	13	TGTGCCAGCAGCTTCTGGGGCAATCAGCCCCAGCATTTT	CASSFWGNQPQHF
-	TRBV19	TRBD1	TRBJ1-5	14	TGTGCCAGTACCCTGACAGGGGGCGGGCAGCCCCAGCATTTT	CASTLTGGGQPQHF
-	TRBV27	-	TRBJ2-2	17	TGTGCCAGCAGTTTATACTCCGGGACCATCCCCACGGGGGAGCTGTTTTTT	CASSLYSGTIPTGELFF
-	TRBV7-9	-	TRBJ1-5	13	TGTGCCAGCAGCTCCCAGGGAGATCAGCCCCAGCATTTT	CASSSQGDQPQHF
-	TRBV5-5	-	TRBJ1-5	17	TGTGCCAGCAGCCTCCAGCACAGGTCACTTGGGGGTCAGCCCCAGCATTTT	CASSLQHRSLGGQPQHF
-	TRBV12-1	-	TRBJ1-5	16	TGTGCCAGCAGCTTCGGACGGAAGTATAGCAATCAGCCCCAGCATTTT	CASSFGRKYSNQPQHF
-	TRBV7-3	TRBD2	TRBJ2-7	14	TGTGCCAGCAGAAAGCGGGGAGACTCCTACGAGCAGTACTTC	CASRKRGDSYEQYF
-	TRBV29-1	TRBD1	TRBJ2-3	13	TGCAGCGCAGAACAGGGGTCCGCAGATACGCAGTATTTT	CSAEQGSADTQYF
-	TRBV6-2/TRBV6-3	-	TRBJ1-6	15	TGTGCCAGCAGTTATGGGGGGTCCTATAATTCACCCCTCCACTTT	CASSYGGSYNSPLHF
-	TRBV3-1/TRBV3-2	-	TRBJ2-3	12	TGTGCCAGCAGCCACGTCGGTTATACGCAGTATTTT	CASSHVGYTQYF
many	TRBV30	TRBD1	TRBJ2-7	14	TGTGCCTGGATCACCGGGACAGGGGACAACGAGCAGTACTTC	CAWITGTGDNEQYF
-	TRBV7-7	TRBD2	TRBJ2-3	14	TGTGCTAGCAGCTTAGGAACTAGCGGAGATACGCAGTATTTT	CASSLGTSGDTQYF
-	TRBV4-3	TRBD1	TRBJ1-2	14	TGCGCCAGCAGCCAAGCCCCCTGGGACAGGACGTACACCTTC	CASSQAPWDRTYTF
once	TRBV28	-	TRBJ1-2	13	TGTGCCAGCAGTCTGGGGGGCGCGGGTGGCTACACCTTC	CASSLGGAGGYTF
-	TRBV4-3	-	TRBJ1-6	14	TGCGCCAGCAGCCAAGATAGGAGTAATTCACCCCTCCACTTT	CASSQDRSNSPLHF
-	TRBV7-2	-	TRBJ1-5	15	TGTGCCAGCAGCAGACGAGGGGTGAGCAATCAGCCCCAGCATTTT	CASSRRGVSNQPQHF
-	TRBV6-2/TRBV6-3	-	TRBJ1-2	13	TGTGCCAGCAACCCGGGGGGGGCCTATGGCTACACCTTC	CASNPGGAYGYTF
-	TRBV2	-	TRBJ2-2	13	TGTGCCAGCAATGGGAGGATCCCCGGGGAGCTGTTTTTT	CASNGRIPGELFF
-	TRBV27	-	TRBJ1-4	14	TGTGCCAGCAGTGCCCGTCAGGGTAGAGAAAAACTGTTTTTT	CASSARQGREKLFF
-	TRBV5-6	-	TRBJ2-3	14	TGTGCCAGCAGCTTTTGGACTATCACAGATACGCAGTATTTT	CASSFWTITDTQYF
-	TRBV6-5	TRBD1	TRBJ2-3	15	TGTGCCAGCAGTTTAAGGACAGGGGGCTTGGATACGCAGTATTTT	CASSLRTGGLDTQYF
-	TRBV28	TRBD1	TRBJ2-2	16	TGTGCCAGCAGTCTTCTGACAGGGACGAACACCGGGGAGCTGTTTTTT	CASSLLTGTNTGELFF
-	TRBV5-5	-	TRBJ2-4	14	TGTGCCAGCAGCTTAAGAGAAGCCAAAAACATTCAGTACTTC	CASSLREAKNIQYF
-	TRBV7-9	-	TRBJ2-1	13	TGTGCCAGCAGCTTTATCACCAGGGGTGAGCAGTTCTTC	CASSFITRGEQFF
-	TRBV10-3	-	TRBJ2-2	16	TGTGCCATCAGTGACTCCTCGGGGAGGACCAGCGGGGAGCTGTTTTTT	CAISDSSGRTSGELFF
-	TRBV11-1	TRBD1	TRBJ2-5	15	TGTGCCAGCAGCTTAGGGACAGGGGGTGTGGAGACCCAGTACTTC	CASSLGTGGVETQYF
once	TRBV29-1	TRBD1	TRBJ1-1	13	TGCAGCGTCTACAGGGGGCCAGACACTGAAGCTTTCTTT	CSVYRGPDTEAFF
-	TRBV7-8	-	TRBJ1-5	13	TGTGCCAGCAGCTTAGCGCTGTGGCAGCCCCAGCATTTT	CASSLALWQPQHF
-	TRBV6-5	-	TRBJ1-1	14	TGTGCCACCAACCGAGGGTTTTGGGGCACTGAAGCTTTCTTT	CATNRGFWGTEAFF
-	TRBV7-9	-	TRBJ1-4	17	TGTGCCAGCAGTCTGGAAGAGGGGTGGGGAACTAATGAAAAACTGTTTTTT	CASSLEEGWGTNEKLFF
-	TRBV3-1/TRBV3-2	-	TRBJ1-2	14	TGTGCCAGCAGCCAAGCCGGGACTCCAAATGGCTACACCTTC	CASSQAGTPNGYTF
-	TRBV11-2	-	TRBJ2-2	17	TGTGCCAGCAGGCCGAGGGCCGGGACTCCGAACACCGGGGAGCTGTTTTTT	CASRPRAGTPNTGELFF
-	TRBV5-1	-	TRBJ1-3	13	TGCGCCAGCAGGGACAGTCCTGGAAACACCATATATTTT	CASRDSPGNTIYF
once	TRBV27	-	TRBJ1-6	16	TGTGCCAGCAGCAACAAGGTCGGCGGCCCGAATTCACCCCTCCACTTT	CASSNKVGGPNSPLHF
few	TRBV7-2	TRBD1	TRBJ2-7	16	TGTGCCAGCAGCTCGGGGGCAGGGACAGGGGGCAACGAGCAGTACTTC	CASSSGAGTGGNEQYF
-	TRBV19	TRBD1	TRBJ1-2	14	TGTGCCAGTAAAAGGGACAGGGGTTCCTATGGCTACACCTTC	CASKRDRGSYGYTF
once	TRBV12-3/TRBV12-4	-	TRBJ2-4	12	TGTGCCAGCTGTCAGTCTAAAAACATTCAGTACTTC	CASCQSKNIQYF